This T cell receptor beta chain was obtained from a study of blood T cell repertoires in COVID-19. Study summary: Some COVID-19 samples were acute and others convalescent; all came from the United States, Italy and Spain. Sample material is recorded as cDNA or gDNA derived from T cells, B-cell-depleted T cells, or PBMCs.

TCRdb keeps only in-frame clones here, not all; method: immunoSEQ multiplex PCR. The table lists about 80,000 clones, roughly 80% of them singletons. A single count supports this clone. The germline V gene encodes CDR1 LNHDA and CDR2 SQIVND (reference sequence). Between the trimmed V and J ends, which lost 7 bases and 2 bases, there was a span of 12 bases. This CDR3 region has 14 residues. The chain employs TRBV19 and TRBJ1-5; TRBD1 might be the D (6 bases). This TCR was recovered from a woman of 80 years or more with acute or convalescent COVID-19. Sample: peripheral blood. CDR3 in amino acids: CASTENRGNQPQHF. The CDR3 nucleotides read TGTGCCAGTACCGAGAACAGGGGCAATCAGCCCCAGCATTTT. Based on the CDR3 plus reference TRBV19 and TRBJ1-5, the full variable domain is DGGITQSPKYLFRKEGQNVTLSCEQNLNHDAMYWYRQDPGQGLRLIYYSQIVNDFQKGDIAEGYSVSREKKESFPLTVTSAQKNPTAFYLCASTENRGNQPQHFGDGTRLSIL.